These T cell receptor beta chains were read from a single sample in a study of cytomegalovirus exposure and HLA in healthy donors. The table came from immunoSEQ multiplex PCR; TCRdb's copy has only in-frame clones and leaves some out. The sample carries 200,000 to 250,000 clones, approximately 78% recorded once. Sequenced: PBMCs. The source is a man in his thirties or forties in good health and CMV-seronegative. Each CDR3 is given with its conserved first and last residue. Each record gives: J gene, clone size, V gene, D gene, CDR3 DNA, CDR3 protein. The D gene is left open where the match is weak. A clone size is listed for some rows: how often the clone was seen (once, few, many), or a class if it is expanded.

J: TRBJ2-5
size: NA
V: TRBV7-9
D: NA
DNA: TGTGCCAGCAGCTTCCGGACAGTAGAGACCCAGTACTTC
CDR3: CASSFRTVETQYF

J: TRBJ2-7
size: NA
V: TRBV11-2
D: TRBD1
DNA: TGTGCCAGCAGCTTAGCTTCGACGGGGACAGGGAACCACGAGCAGTACTTC
CDR3: CASSLASTGTGNHEQYF

J: TRBJ2-1
size: NA
V: TRBV5-1
D: TRBD2
DNA: TGCGCCAGCAGCAAGCGGGGGTGGGATGAGCAGTTCTTC
CDR3: CASSKRGWDEQFF

J: TRBJ2-3
size: NA
V: TRBV6-6
D: NA
DNA: TGTGCCAGCAGTTACTCTGAGGCCGTGGATACGCAGTATTTT
CDR3: CASSYSEAVDTQYF

J: TRBJ2-5
size: NA
V: TRBV5-1
D: TRBD2
DNA: TGCGCCAGCTTAGCTAGCGGGTCTTTCCAAGAGACCCAGTACTTC
CDR3: CASLASGSFQETQYF

J: TRBJ1-2
size: NA
V: TRBV25-1
D: TRBD1
DNA: TGTGCCAGCAGTGCCTCCCACGCTCTCGGGACAGCTAACTATGGCTACACCTTC
CDR3: CASSASHALGTANYGYTF

J: TRBJ1-5
size: NA
V: TRBV27
D: NA
DNA: TGTGCCAGCAGTTTGGGAGGGGGTGCGCCCCAGCATTTT
CDR3: CASSLGGGAPQHF

J: TRBJ2-5
size: NA
V: TRBV7-2
D: NA
DNA: TGTGCCAGCAGCTTTATGCGAGACCGGGGAGAGACCCAGTACTTC
CDR3: CASSFMRDRGETQYF

J: TRBJ1-3
size: NA
V: TRBV18
D: NA
DNA: TGTGCCAGCTCACCACAGGGGGCTGGAAACACCATATATTTT
CDR3: CASSPQGAGNTIYF

J: TRBJ2-7
size: once
V: TRBV27
D: NA
DNA: TGTGCCAGCAGTTTAGCGGGGCGCTCCTACGAGCAGTACTTC
CDR3: CASSLAGRSYEQYF

J: TRBJ1-4
size: NA
V: TRBV6-5
D: TRBD1
DNA: TGTGCCAGCAGGCGGGACAGAAGCAAAAATGAAAAACTGTTTTTT
CDR3: CASRRDRSKNEKLFF

J: TRBJ1-1
size: NA
V: TRBV9
D: TRBD1
DNA: TGTGCCAGCAGCGTAGGCACAGGGGTAGAAGACACTGAAGCTTTCTTT
CDR3: CASSVGTGVEDTEAFF

J: TRBJ2-7
size: NA
V: TRBV25-1
D: NA
DNA: TGTGCCAGCAGTTTCCAGGGGAATTGGGACGAGCAGTACTTC
CDR3: CASSFQGNWDEQYF

J: TRBJ2-7
size: NA
V: TRBV4-1
D: NA
DNA: TGCGCCAGCAGCCAAGATCGGGGAATCGAGCAGTACTTC
CDR3: CASSQDRGIEQYF

J: TRBJ1-2
size: NA
V: TRBV6-5
D: TRBD1
DNA: TGTGCCAGCAGTTACTCAACAGGGGGCGGGTTTGGCTACACCTTC
CDR3: CASSYSTGGGFGYTF

J: TRBJ2-7
size: NA
V: TRBV5-5
D: TRBD1
DNA: TGTGCCAGCAGCGCCGGACAGGGGGCGTACGAGCAGTACTTC
CDR3: CASSAGQGAYEQYF

J: TRBJ2-5
size: once
V: TRBV6-1
D: TRBD2
DNA: TGTGCCAGCGGGTGGGCGGGGGGGCAAGAGACCCAGTACTTC
CDR3: CASGWAGGQETQYF

J: TRBJ1-1
size: NA
V: TRBV19
D: NA
DNA: TGTGCCAGTAGTATAGCTCCAGGTGGCCCTGAAGCTTTCTTT
CDR3: CASSIAPGGPEAFF

J: TRBJ2-3
size: once
V: TRBV5-1
D: NA
DNA: TGCGCCAGCAGTTGGACTACAGGAGATACGCAGTATTTT
CDR3: CASSWTTGDTQYF

J: TRBJ2-5
size: once
V: TRBV7-8
D: NA
DNA: TGTGCCAGCAGCCTGACAGGGAATAGCGGAGAGACCCAGTACTTC
CDR3: CASSLTGNSGETQYF

J: TRBJ2-1
size: once
V: TRBV7-6
D: TRBD2
DNA: TGTGCCAGCAGCTTAGCGGTGGCGGGGGGGAGCTATGAGCAGTTCTTC
CDR3: CASSLAVAGGSYEQFF

J: TRBJ1-6
size: NA
V: TRBV6-5
D: TRBD1
DNA: TGTGCCAGCAGGGTAATAGGACAGGCCAATTCACCCCTCCACTTT
CDR3: CASRVIGQANSPLHF

J: TRBJ2-3
size: NA
V: TRBV2
D: TRBD1
DNA: TGTGCCAGCAGGGGGGACAGGGGGCGAGCAGATACGCAGTATTTT
CDR3: CASRGDRGRADTQYF

J: TRBJ2-1
size: NA
V: TRBV19
D: TRBD2
DNA: TGTGCCAGTAGTCCCGGGGGGGCCAGAAATGAGCAGTTCTTC
CDR3: CASSPGGARNEQFF

J: TRBJ1-2
size: NA
V: TRBV28
D: NA
DNA: TGTGCCAGCAGCCCTTTCGAGGATTATGGCTACACCTTC
CDR3: CASSPFEDYGYTF

J: TRBJ2-3
size: NA
V: TRBV7-9
D: TRBD1
DNA: TGTGCCAGCAGCTCCGAGACAGGGTATACGCAGTATTTT
CDR3: CASSSETGYTQYF

J: TRBJ2-5
size: NA
V: TRBV5-6
D: TRBD1
DNA: TGTGCCAGCAGCCCTGGGACAGGCGCGTACCAAGAGACCCAGTACTTC
CDR3: CASSPGTGAYQETQYF

J: TRBJ2-3
size: once
V: TRBV9
D: NA
DNA: TGTGCCAGCAGCCTTAGCAGCGGCACAGATACGCAGTATTTT
CDR3: CASSLSSGTDTQYF

J: TRBJ2-7
size: once
V: TRBV27
D: TRBD1
DNA: TGTGCCAGCAGTTCTTCCAGGGGGCCCTACGAGCAGTACTTC
CDR3: CASSSSRGPYEQYF

J: TRBJ2-1
size: NA
V: TRBV9
D: NA
DNA: TGTGCCAGCAGCGTAGGGGTCCGGGTTGAGCAGTTCTTC
CDR3: CASSVGVRVEQFF

J: TRBJ2-3
size: NA
V: TRBV28
D: NA
DNA: TGTGCCAGCAGTTACGGGGGCACAGATACGCAGTATTTT
CDR3: CASSYGGTDTQYF

J: TRBJ1-2
size: NA
V: TRBV6-1
D: NA
DNA: TGTGCCAGCAGTGAGGCGACACCACGGTATGGCTACACCTTC
CDR3: CASSEATPRYGYTF

J: TRBJ1-2
size: NA
V: TRBV11-2
D: NA
DNA: TGTGCCAGCACTCTCGGCGGGGGCCGCTACACCTTC
CDR3: CASTLGGGRYTF

J: TRBJ1-2
size: NA
V: TRBV29-1
D: NA
DNA: TGCAGCGTTGAAGACCACAATGGCTACACCTTC
CDR3: CSVEDHNGYTF

J: TRBJ2-3
size: NA
V: TRBV7-9
D: TRBD1
DNA: TGTGCCAGCAGCCCTACCAGGGACAGGGGGCGGGGAGATACGCAGTATTTT
CDR3: CASSPTRDRGRGDTQYF

J: TRBJ1-2
size: NA
V: TRBV10-2
D: NA
DNA: TGCGCCAGCAGTAGAGGGCGAACTAACTATGGCTACACCTTC
CDR3: CASSRGRTNYGYTF

J: TRBJ2-7
size: NA
V: TRBV7-9
D: NA
DNA: TGTGCCAGCAGCTTGCAGACAGGCCCCAGCTCCTACGAGCAGTACTTC
CDR3: CASSLQTGPSSYEQYF

J: TRBJ1-2
size: NA
V: TRBV14
D: NA
DNA: TGTGCCAGCAGCCAATATTCGGGACAAGTCTATGGCTACACCTTC
CDR3: CASSQYSGQVYGYTF

J: TRBJ2-7
size: NA
V: TRBV15
D: NA
DNA: TGTGCCACCAGGGGGGCAGGGGCCTACGAGCAGTACTTC
CDR3: CATRGAGAYEQYF

J: TRBJ2-1
size: NA
V: TRBV4-2
D: TRBD2
DNA: TGTGCCAGCAGCCAAGATGGGGTGTTGCGGGGGGGCTACAATGAGCAGTTCTTC
CDR3: CASSQDGVLRGGYNEQFF

J: TRBJ1-2
size: NA
V: TRBV9
D: NA
DNA: TGTGCCAGCAGCCTATACGGGGGTAGTGGCTACACCTTC
CDR3: CASSLYGGSGYTF

J: TRBJ2-7
size: NA
V: TRBV6-1
D: NA
DNA: TGTGCCAGCAGTGAACTAGCGATCTACGAGCAGTACTTC
CDR3: CASSELAIYEQYF

J: TRBJ2-5
size: NA
V: TRBV11-2
D: NA
DNA: TGTGCCAGCAGCTTTGGTCACAGGGGGGGAGAGACCCAGTACTTC
CDR3: CASSFGHRGGETQYF

J: TRBJ1-5
size: NA
V: TRBV7-8
D: NA
DNA: TGTGCCAGCAGCTTAGTGGTCCAGGGGATAGGGCCCCAGCATTTT
CDR3: CASSLVVQGIGPQHF

J: TRBJ2-1
size: once
V: TRBV5-1
D: TRBD2
DNA: TGCGCCAGCAGCAGCGGGGGGTCCTACAATGAGCAGTTCTTC
CDR3: CASSSGGSYNEQFF

J: TRBJ1-4
size: NA
V: TRBV6-5
D: TRBD1
DNA: TGTGCCAGCAGTTCCAACCCGACAGGGAGGTCTGAAAAACTGTTTTTT
CDR3: CASSSNPTGRSEKLFF

J: TRBJ2-2
size: NA
V: TRBV19
D: TRBD2
DNA: TGTGCCAGTTTGGGTCTAGCGGGGTCCGGGGAACTGTTTTTT
CDR3: CASLGLAGSGELFF

J: TRBJ1-4
size: NA
V: TRBV6-5
D: TRBD1
DNA: TGTGCCAGCAGTACCGGGGGACAGCCGAATGAAAAACTGTTTTTT
CDR3: CASSTGGQPNEKLFF

J: TRBJ2-7
size: once
V: TRBV4-2
D: NA
DNA: TGTGCCAGCAGGCCTGGGGGCGGCTCCTACGAGCAGTACTTC
CDR3: CASRPGGGSYEQYF

J: TRBJ2-7
size: NA
V: TRBV29-1
D: NA
DNA: TGCAGCGTTGGGGAGTTGGACGAGCAGTACTTC
CDR3: CSVGELDEQYF

J: TRBJ2-1
size: NA
V: TRBV7-9
D: TRBD1
DNA: TGTGCCAGCAGCTCTGGAACAGGGGGCAATGAGCAGTTCTTC
CDR3: CASSSGTGGNEQFF

J: TRBJ2-1
size: once
V: TRBV7-9
D: NA
DNA: TGTGCCAGCAGCTCAGGTCTATCCAATGAGCAGTTCTTC
CDR3: CASSSGLSNEQFF